This section outlines one T cell receptor beta chain sequence together with its context. Its specificity is unknown. Within the sample, other DNA sequences also encode this same CDR3. TCRdb's copy holds only in-frame clones and misses some; the assay was immunoSEQ multiplex PCR. The sample consists of more than 150,000 clones, just under 95% of them appearing once. Germline CDR1 SGDLS, CDR2 YYNGEE. This CDR3 spans 14 amino acids. V lost 0 bases, J lost 1 base, and 7 bases lay in between. The data were taken from a study of shared clonotypes between healthy human individuals. General study results and limits: Few donors restricted represented genetic and exposure-history diversity. Compared with memory subsets, naive subsets generally had larger estimated richness. Clonotype sharing across a few donors was observed for around 5% of naive CD4 clonotypes.

The study drew its donors from healthy HIV-negative adults without recent acute infections or vaccinations. This chain uses TRBV9 with TRBJ1-1; D is uncertain. The material sequenced was naive CD4+ T cells sorted from blood. Subset meaning: CD45RA+ positively selected. This TCR came from a woman aged 25 to 39 in good health. CDR3 residues: CASSVVSGNTEAFF. In DNA, the CDR3 is TGTGCCAGCAGCGTAGTCTCTGGGAACACTGAAGCTTTCTTT.